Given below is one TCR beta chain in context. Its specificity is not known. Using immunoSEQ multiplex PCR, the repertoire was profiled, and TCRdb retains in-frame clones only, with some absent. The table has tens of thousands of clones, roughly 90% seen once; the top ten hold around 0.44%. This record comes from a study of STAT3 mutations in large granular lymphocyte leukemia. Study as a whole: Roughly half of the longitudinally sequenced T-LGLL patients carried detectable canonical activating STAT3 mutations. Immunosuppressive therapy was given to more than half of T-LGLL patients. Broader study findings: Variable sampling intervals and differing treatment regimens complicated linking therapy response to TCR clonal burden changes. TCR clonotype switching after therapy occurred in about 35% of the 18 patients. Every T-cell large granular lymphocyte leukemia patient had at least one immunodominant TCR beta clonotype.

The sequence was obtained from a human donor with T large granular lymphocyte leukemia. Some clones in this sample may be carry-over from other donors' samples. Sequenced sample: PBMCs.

The CDR3 nucleotides are TGTGCCAGCAGTGAACTGGGTAATTCACCCCTCCACTTT. Amino acid sequence: CASSELGNSPLHF. This chain links TRBV2 with TRBJ1-6; D unclear. Germline CDR1 is SNHLY and CDR2 is FYNNEI. Trimming removed 2 bases from V and 6 bases from J, with 5 bases in between. CDR3 length: 13 amino acids.